These 14 T cell receptor beta chains were all obtained from the same sample, sequenced in a study of OX40 agonist ivuxolimab in advanced cancers. The table came from immunoSEQ multiplex PCR; TCRdb's copy has only in-frame clones and leaves some out. The sample includes 60,000 to 90,000 clones, about 86% of them seen just once. The sample was CD4+ or CD8+ T cells sorted from blood, taken in a trial of the OX40 agonist ivuxolimab. The receptors were sampled from an adult with an advanced solid tumor such as melanoma, head and neck, liver or kidney cancer.

This sequence joins TRBV9 and TRBJ1-1, with D maybe TRBD1 (5 bases). CDR3 length equals 14 residues. Trimming stripped 4 bases from V and 1 base from J, with 11 bases between. The germline gives CDR1 SGDLS, CDR2 YYNGEE. This chain's CDR3 is CASSLGTGNTEAFF. The DNA of the CDR3 is TGTGCCAGCAGCCTGGGGACCGGGAACACTGAAGCTTTCTTT.

The chain carries TRBV2 and TRBJ1-5, with 8 bases matching TRBD1. Germline loops: CDR1 SNHLY, CDR2 FYNNEI. This CDR3 is built from 14 residues. V dropped 8 bases and J dropped 3; count of bases not matched to a gene: 6. CDR3 DNA sequence: TGTGCCAGCCAGACAGGGGTCTACAATCAGCCCCAGCATTTT. Its protein product is CASQTGVYNQPQHF.

This clone occurred a few times. This chain uses TRBV7-9 with TRBJ2-7; D could derive from TRBD1 or TRBD2 (7 bases each). Germline V gene sequence: CDR1 SEHNR, CDR2 FQNEAQ (reference sequence). Trimming took off 8 bases at V and 9 bases at J, with 17 bases between the two ends. This CDR3 region has 12 residues. This CDR3 reads CASQGGGTVQYF. In DNA form, the CDR3 reads TGTGCCAGCCAAGGGGGGGGGACAGTGCAGTACTTC. Based on the CDR3 plus reference TRBV7-9 and TRBJ2-7, the full variable domain is DTGVSQNPRHKITKRGQNVTFRCDPISEHNRLYWYRQTLGQGPEFLTYFQNEAQLEKSRLLSDRFSAERPKGSFSTLEIQRTEQGDSAMYLCASQGGGTVQYFGPGTRLTVT.

The genes are TRBV29-1 and TRBJ2-7; TRBD1 agrees at 9 bases. The CDR3 sequence is 12 residues long. Looked up from germline, CDR1 is SQVTM and CDR2 is ANQGSEA. V lost 6 bases to trimming and J lost 9 bases; unmatched junction nucleotides: 9. For the CDR3, the DNA is TGCAGCGTAGCGGGACAGGGAGTTGGGCAGTACTTC. Translated: CSVAGQGVGQYF.

V usage is TRBV28 and J usage is TRBJ1-2; D is undetermined. Between the trimmed V and J ends, which lost 6 bases and 0 bases, there was a span of 14 bases. The CDR3 has 15 residues. Germline-derived CDR1 and CDR2 are MDHEN and SYDVKM. This CDR3 reads CASSPGEVPNYGYTF. For the CDR3, the DNA is TGTGCCAGCAGCCCCGGGGAGGTACCTAACTATGGCTACACCTTC.

V gene TRBV7-9 combines with J gene TRBJ1-2, with 8 bases aligning to TRBD1. The V gene's germline CDR1 is SEHNR and CDR2 FQNEAQ (reference sequence). V shed 2 bases and J 4 bases; nucleotides not matched to a gene: 3. CDR3 length: 14 amino acids. The CDR3 coding sequence is TGTGCCAGCAGCTTACTTCAGGGGGCCTATGGCTACACCTTC. Encoded protein: CASSLLQGAYGYTF.

The rearrangement links TRBV18 to TRBJ2-3; 10 nucleotides line up with TRBD2. The V gene's germline CDR1 is KGHSH and CDR2 LQKENI. CDR3 length equals 19 residues. The ends lost 3 bases at V and 0 bases at J; junction bases unmatched: 12. Here the CDR3 reads CASSPKLFGLAASTDTQYF. CDR3 DNA: TGTGCCAGCTCACCCAAACTTTTTGGACTAGCGGCTAGCACAGATACGCAGTATTTT. Drawing the rest from reference TRBV18 and TRBJ2-3, the complete variable domain is NAGVMQNPRHLVRRRGQEARLRCSPMKGHSHVYWYRQLPEEGLKFMVYLQKENIIDESGMPKERFSAEFPKEGPSILRIQQVVRGDSAAYFCASSPKLFGLAASTDTQYFGPGTRLTVL.

The chain is built from TRBV7-8 and TRBJ1-4; 8 positions match TRBD1. After removal of 2 bases from V and 4 bases from J, the junction contained 6 bases not matched to a gene. This CDR3 spans 16 amino acids. Germline lookup yields CDR1 SGHVS and CDR2 FQNEAQ. The DNA of the CDR3 is TGTGCCAGCAGCTTAAGAACAGGGGGGATTAATGAAAAACTGTTTTTT. Translating gives CASSLRTGGINEKLFF.

The chain employs TRBV4-3 and TRBJ2-2, with a possible D match to TRBD1 (6 bases). Germline CDR1 reads LGHNA; CDR2 reads YSLEER. Trimming stripped 3 bases from V and 0 bases from J, with 8 bases between. The length of the CDR3 is 15 residues. In DNA form, the CDR3 reads TGCGCCAGCAGCCAGGACAGCACGAACACCGGGGAGCTGTTTTTT. Protein product: CASSQDSTNTGELFF.

The V gene is TRBV28, the J gene TRBJ1-2; 8 nucleotides agree with TRBD1. This CDR3 region has 13 residues. Germline CDR1 reads MDHEN; CDR2 reads SYDVKM. V lost 4 bases, J lost 5 bases, and 3 bases stayed unmatched. The CDR3 protein is CASSSRQGYGYTF. CDR3 nucleotide sequence: TGTGCCAGCAGTTCCAGACAGGGGTATGGCTACACCTTC.

This rearrangement joins TRBV10-3 to TRBJ1-4; D remains unclear. Trimming removed 8 bases at V and 1 base at J, with 8 bases between. CDR3 length equals 13 residues. The V gene's germline CDR1 is ENHRY and CDR2 SYGVKD. The CDR3 loop is CAISGGTNEKLFF. CDR3 nucleotides: TGTGCCATCTCCGGCGGAACTAATGAAAAACTGTTTTTT.

This chain connects TRBV30 to TRBJ1-2, with 8 bases matching TRBD1. The trim removed 3 bases at V and 4 bases at J, leaving 7 bases unmatched. Germline CDR1 GTSNPN, CDR2 SVGIG (reference sequence). The CDR3 is 14 residues long. Here the CDR3 reads CAWSVGQGAYGYTF. The DNA of the CDR3 is TGTGCCTGGAGCGTCGGACAGGGTGCCTATGGCTACACCTTC. Complete variable domain (other parts from reference TRBV30 and TRBJ1-2): SQTIHQWPATLVQPVGSPLSLECTVEGTSNPNLYWYRQAAGRGLQLLFYSVGIGQISSEVPQNLSASRPQDRQFILSSKKLLLSDSGFYLCAWSVGQGAYGYTFGSGTRLTVV.

J is TRBJ2-5 and V is TRBV7-2; maybe TRBD1 (5 bases). V lost 1 base and J 7 bases, leaving 7 bases between the germline ends. The CDR3 is made up of 12 amino acids. Germline loops: CDR1 SGHTA, CDR2 FQGNSA. CDR3 sequence: CASSLGGGTQYF. The DNA for the CDR3 is TGTGCCAGCAGCTTAGGGGGCGGGACCCAGTACTTC.

V is TRBV18 and J is TRBJ2-7; D is undetermined. With 2 bases removed from V and 7 bases from J, the gap between germline ends came to 15 bases. The CDR3 extends over 14 amino acids. CDR1 is KGHSH and CDR2 is LQKENI in the germline V gene. The CDR3 sequence is CASSPREQSWEQYF. CDR3 bases: TGTGCCAGCTCACCAAGGGAACAGTCCTGGGAGCAGTACTTC.